The 18 T cell receptor beta chains below were found in one sample sequenced in a study of Graves' ophthalmopathy and Graves' hyperthyroidism. Amplified material comprised TCR beta CDR3 regions derived from RNA transcripts. The first round was an RT-PCR with HTBI primers, and the second round was a multiplex PCR. TCRdb itself ran the multiplex PCR reads through MiXCR, one entry per CDR3 protein. The repertoire holds under 350,000 distinct CDR3 sequences, with about a sixth as singletons. The sequenced sample consisted of peripheral blood. All receptors come from an adult man with Graves' ophthalmopathy.

This clonotype was observed at least ten times. The chain joins TRBV20-1 to TRBJ1-5; 12 bases align to TRBD1. CDR1 and CDR2 (germline): DFQATT, SNEGSKA (reference sequence). The ends lost 6 bases at V and 0 bases at J; junction bases unmatched: 3. The length of the CDR3 is 15 residues. The chain's CDR3 is CSAGQGAISNQPQHF. The CDR3 nucleotides read TGCAGTGCGGGACAGGGGGCGATTAGCAATCAGCCCCAGCATTTT.

There are many counts of this clonotype. The V and J genes are TRBV30 and TRBJ1-1, with D maybe TRBD1 (5 bases). V shed 2 bases and J shed 4 bases, with 17 bases lying between them. The V gene's germline CDR1 is GTSNPN and CDR2 SVGIG (reference sequence). The CDR3 runs to 15 residues. The CDR3 DNA reads as TGTGCCTGGAGTTCAACCCTCAGGGTGAGCACTGAAGCTTTCTTT. Protein product: CAWSSTLRVSTEAFF.

This clonotype was found many times. CDR3 amino acids: CAWTRGFGGNTIYF. The CDR3 nucleotides are TGTGCCTGGACCAGGGGGTTTGGAGGAAACACCATATATTTT. The gene calls are TRBV30 and TRBJ1-3, with 7 nucleotides matching TRBD1. The germline V gene has CDR1 GTSNPN and CDR2 SVGIG (reference sequence). With 4 bases clipped from V and 4 bases from J, the junction kept 7 bases outside the gene matches. This CDR3 region has 14 residues.

Many counts were recorded for this clonotype. The chain couples TRBV3-1 to TRBJ1-2; D unresolved. Deletions cut 1 base from V and 6 bases from J, with 9 bases between. CDR3 length: 13 amino acids. Germline V gene lookup returns CDR1 LGHDT and CDR2 YNNKEL (reference sequence). DNA for the CDR3: TGTGCCAGCAGCCAAGCCCACAGAGATGGCTACACCTTC. Residues: CASSQAHRDGYTF.

This clonotype was seen at least ten times. V gene TRBV20-1 combines with J gene TRBJ1-1, with D perhaps TRBD1 (5 bases). CDR3 size: 17 residues. Per the germline V gene, CDR1 is DFQATT and CDR2 is SNEGSKA (reference sequence). The V and J ends lost 0 bases and 0 bases respectively, with 17 bases between them. CDR3 nucleotides: TGCAGTGCTAGAGATCGAAACCAGGGAGGGGTGAACACTGAAGCTTTCTTT. This gives the protein CSARDRNQGGVNTEAFF.

This clonotype was seen many times. The rearrangement joins TRBV29-1 to TRBJ2-2, with D maybe TRBD2 (5 bases). CDR1 and CDR2 from the germline V gene are SQVTM and ANQGSEA. The CDR3 runs 13 residues. V was shortened by 7 bases and J by 6 bases, with 15 bases between the two germline ends. CDR3 protein: CSAEFTRAGELFF. CDR3 bases: TGCAGCGCCGAATTTACTAGGGCCGGGGAGCTGTTTTTT.

This clonotype was observed at least ten times. J is TRBJ1-1 and V is TRBV4-1; D unresolved. Germline V lookup: CDR1 MGHRA, CDR2 YSYEKL. The CDR3 has 14 residues. Trimming removed 1 base at V and 6 bases at J, with 12 bases between. The CDR3 loop is CASSQVLEGAEAFF. The DNA for the CDR3 is TGCGCCAGCAGCCAAGTTTTAGAGGGCGCTGAAGCTTTCTTT.

In this sample, this clonotype turned up many times. The V and J genes are TRBV20-1 and TRBJ1-1; possible D gene TRBD1, 5 bases. The CDR3 length is 14 residues. Germline assignment: CDR1 DFQATT and CDR2 SNEGSKA (reference sequence). The V and J ends lost 3 bases and 4 bases respectively, with 15 bases between them. The chain's CDR3 is CSASRDPQRTEAFF. The CDR3 DNA sequence: TGCAGTGCTAGCCGGGACCCCCAGCGCACTGAAGCTTTCTTT.

As concerns this clonotype: This may stem from a read error, because a much larger clone lies one nucleotide away. The rearrangement uses TRBV19 and TRBJ1-1; D remains unclear. The V and J ends lost 11 bases and 8 bases respectively, with 15 bases between them. CDR3 length: 11 residues. Germline V lookup: CDR1 LNHDA, CDR2 SQIVND (reference sequence). The CDR3 sequence: CAAVGPWEAFF. CDR3 sequence (DNA): TGTGCCGCCGTAGGGCCTTGGGAAGCTTTCTTT.

This clonotype appeared many times. The chain has TRBV10-3 and TRBJ1-5, with D maybe TRBD1 (5 bases). The CDR3 is made up of 15 amino acids. Germline V gene sequence: CDR1 ENHRY, CDR2 SYGVKD. V was trimmed by 10 bases and J by 6 bases, leaving 22 bases between them. CDR3 nucleotides: TGTGCCACAAGTAACCCCCCCGGGGCTGGTCAGCCCCAGCATTTT. It specifies CATSNPPGAGQPQHF.

This clonotype was seen at least ten times. The CDR3 nucleotides read TGTGCCAGCAGTTACCCCCTGACTAGCGGGGAAGAGACCCAGTACTTC. Amino acid sequence: CASSYPLTSGEETQYF. V is TRBV6-5 and J is TRBJ2-5; TRBD2 matches 11 bases. CDR3 length: 16 residues. Germline V gives CDR1 MNHEY, CDR2 SVGAGI. The V gene end was trimmed by 2 bases and the J gene end by 3 bases; junction bases not matched to a gene: 5.

This clonotype was counted between two and nine times. CDR3 region: CASSPLGLATYF. In DNA form, the CDR3 reads TGTGCCAGCAGCCCCCTCGGACTAGCGACGTACTTC. The chain combines TRBV14 with TRBJ2-7, with TRBD2 matching 9 bases. Losses at the gene ends were 4 bases for V and 12 bases for J; bases not matched to a gene: 7. CDR1 and CDR2 from the germline V gene are SGHDN and FVKESK. The CDR3 is 12 amino acids.

This clonotype was seen at least ten times. J is TRBJ2-7 and V is TRBV19; 8 bases align to TRBD2. The CDR3 runs to 15 residues. V gave up 5 bases and J gave up 0 bases; unmatched junction bases: 6. Germline V gene sequence: CDR1 LNHDA, CDR2 SQIVND (reference sequence). The CDR3 spells CASSPSGGHSYEQYF. The CDR3 nucleotides are TGTGCCAGTAGTCCAAGCGGGGGACACTCCTACGAGCAGTACTTC.

This clonotype was counted many times. As DNA, the CDR3 is TGTGCCAGCAGCTTAGACAGCACACTCCCCCCCGGGGAGCTGTTTTTT. Translated: CASSLDSTLPPGELFF. The chain recombines TRBV11-2 with TRBJ2-2; D not certain. This CDR3 region has 16 residues. The germline V gene encodes CDR1 SGHAT and CDR2 FQNNGV. V gave up 0 bases and J gave up 6 bases, with 14 bases separating them.

This chain links TRBV2 with TRBJ1-5; D is unresolved. The CDR3 extends over 12 amino acids. Trimming left V 7 bases short and J 5 bases short, with 9 bases between. Germline CDR1 reads SNHLY; CDR2 reads FYNNEI. CDR3 protein: CASTPGDQPQHF. CDR3 in DNA: TGTGCCAGCACTCCGGGAGATCAGCCCCAGCATTTT.

In this sample, this clonotype turned up many times. The junction departs from germline at one end; a sequencing error may be responsible. The genes are TRBV6-1 and TRBJ2-7, with TRBD1 as a possible D gene (5 bases). This CDR3 is 15 amino acids long. In germline, CDR1 is MNHNS, CDR2 SASEGT. The CDR3 coding sequence is TGTGCCAGCAGTGCTCAGGGTACTGGGGCCTACGAGCGGTACTTC. Its translation is CASSAQGTGAYERYF.

This clonotype was detected many times. The chain has TRBV19 and TRBJ2-7; 8 nucleotides match TRBD1. CDR1 LNHDA and CDR2 SQIVND come from the germline V gene (reference sequence). V shed 4 bases, J shed 0 bases, and the junction held 5 bases outside the gene matches. The length of the CDR3 is 15 residues. CDR3 DNA: TGTGCCAGTAGTACCCAGACAGGGGTCTCCTACGAGCAGTACTTC. Its protein is CASSTQTGVSYEQYF.

This clonotype was counted many times. The chain carries TRBV7-2 and TRBJ2-2; D may correspond to TRBD1 or TRBD2 (5 bases each). V shed 2 bases and J shed 6 bases, with 10 bases lying between them. Germline CDR1 is SGHTA and CDR2 is FQGNSA. CDR3 size: 14 residues. CDR3 sequence (DNA): TGTGCCAGCAGCTTATACGAGGGGCCCGGGGAGCTGTTTTTT. It specifies CASSLYEGPGELFF.